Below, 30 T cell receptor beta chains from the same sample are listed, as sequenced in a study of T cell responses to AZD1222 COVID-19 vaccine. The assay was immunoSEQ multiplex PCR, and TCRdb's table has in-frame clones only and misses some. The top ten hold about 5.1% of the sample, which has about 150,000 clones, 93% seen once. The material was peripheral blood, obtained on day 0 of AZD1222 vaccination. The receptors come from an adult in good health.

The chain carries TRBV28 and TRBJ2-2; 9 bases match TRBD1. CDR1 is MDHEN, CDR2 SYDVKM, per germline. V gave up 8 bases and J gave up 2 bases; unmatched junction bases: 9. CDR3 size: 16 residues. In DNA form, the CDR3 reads TGTGCCAGCCGGGACAGGGACGCCCGAAACACCGGGGAGCTGTTTTTT. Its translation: CASRDRDARNTGELFF.

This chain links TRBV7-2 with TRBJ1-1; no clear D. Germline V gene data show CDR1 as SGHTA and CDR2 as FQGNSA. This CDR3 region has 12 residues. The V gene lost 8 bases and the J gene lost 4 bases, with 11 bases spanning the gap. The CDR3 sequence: CASLRVSTEAFF. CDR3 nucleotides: TGTGCCAGCCTTCGGGTGTCCACTGAAGCTTTCTTT.

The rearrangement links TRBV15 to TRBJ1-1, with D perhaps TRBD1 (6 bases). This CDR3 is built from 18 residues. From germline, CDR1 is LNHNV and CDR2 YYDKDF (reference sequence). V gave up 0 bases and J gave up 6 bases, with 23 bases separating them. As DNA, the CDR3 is TGTGCCACCAGCAGAGATCTTTTCTCGGGACAAGGGGACGCTGAAGCTTTCTTT. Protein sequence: CATSRDLFSGQGDAEAFF.

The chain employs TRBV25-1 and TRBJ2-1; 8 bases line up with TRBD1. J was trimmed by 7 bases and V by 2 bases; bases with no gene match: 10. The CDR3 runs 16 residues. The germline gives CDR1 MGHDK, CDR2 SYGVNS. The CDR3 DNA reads TGTGCCAGCAGTGAAGGTAGACAGGGGATAATAAATGAGCAGTTCTTC. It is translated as CASSEGRQGIINEQFF.

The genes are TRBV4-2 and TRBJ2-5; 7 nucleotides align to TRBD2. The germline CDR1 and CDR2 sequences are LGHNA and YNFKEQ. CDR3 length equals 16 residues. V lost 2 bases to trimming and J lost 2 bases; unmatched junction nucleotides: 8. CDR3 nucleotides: TGTGCCAGCAGCCAATCGTACCTAGCGGAACAAGAGACCCAGTACTTC. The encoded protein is CASSQSYLAEQETQYF.

CDR3 sequence: CASSEAGQLSGNTIYF. For the CDR3, the DNA is TGTGCCAGCAGTGAAGCGGGACAGCTCTCTGGAAACACCATATATTTT. The chain is built from TRBV2 and TRBJ1-3, with TRBD1 matching 7 bases. CDR3 length: 16 amino acids. With V trimmed by 0 bases and J by 0 bases, 2 bases remained unmatched. Germline CDR1 reads SNHLY; CDR2 reads FYNNEI.

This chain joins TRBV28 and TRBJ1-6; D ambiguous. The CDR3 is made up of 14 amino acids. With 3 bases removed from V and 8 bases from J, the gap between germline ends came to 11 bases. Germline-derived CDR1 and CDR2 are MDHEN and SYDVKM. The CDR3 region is CASSFMAVDSPLHF. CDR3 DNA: TGTGCCAGCAGTTTCATGGCAGTTGATTCACCCCTCCACTTT.

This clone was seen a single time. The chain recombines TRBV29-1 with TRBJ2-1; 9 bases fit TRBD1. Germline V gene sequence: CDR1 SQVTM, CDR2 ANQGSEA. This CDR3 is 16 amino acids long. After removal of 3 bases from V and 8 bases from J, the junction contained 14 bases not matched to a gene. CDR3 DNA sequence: TGCAGCGTTGATGGAGATATGGACAGGGGTAGGGATGAGCAGTTCTTC. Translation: CSVDGDMDRGRDEQFF.

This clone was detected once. CDR3 nucleotide sequence: TGTGCCAGCGGACAAGCGCCCCAAGAGACCCAGTACTTC. Protein product: CASGQAPQETQYF. The chain joins TRBV19 to TRBJ2-5, with D maybe TRBD1 (5 bases). Between the trimmed V and J ends, which lost 9 bases and 1 base, there was a span of 12 bases. This CDR3 is built from 13 residues. CDR1 LNHDA and CDR2 SQIVND come from the germline V gene (reference sequence).

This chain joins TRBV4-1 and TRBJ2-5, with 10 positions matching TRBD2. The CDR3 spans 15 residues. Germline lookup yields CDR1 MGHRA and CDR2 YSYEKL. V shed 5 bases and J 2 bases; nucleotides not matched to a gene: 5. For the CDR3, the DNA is TGCGCCAGCAGCGACAGAGCGGGAGGGCAAGAGACCCAGTACTTC. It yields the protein CASSDRAGGQETQYF.

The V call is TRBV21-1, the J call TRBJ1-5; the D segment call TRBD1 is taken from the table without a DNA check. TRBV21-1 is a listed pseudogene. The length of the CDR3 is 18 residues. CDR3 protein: CASSKIRDRGKVNQPQHF. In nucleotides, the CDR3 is TGTGCCAGCAGCAAGATTCGGGACAGGGGTAAGGTCAATCAGCCCCAGCATTTT.

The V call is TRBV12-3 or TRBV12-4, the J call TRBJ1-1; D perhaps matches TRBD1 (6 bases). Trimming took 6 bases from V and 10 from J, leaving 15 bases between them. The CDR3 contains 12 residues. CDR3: CASSPYREGAFF. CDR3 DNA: TGTGCCAGCAGCCCCTACAGGGAGGGAGCTTTCTTT.

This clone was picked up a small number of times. The CDR3 sequence is CATPADSYFQPQHF. DNA for the CDR3: TGTGCCACCCCAGCCGACAGTTATTTTCAGCCCCAGCATTTT. V gene TRBV15 combines with J gene TRBJ1-5; possibly TRBD1 for D (5 bases). The V gene's germline CDR1 is LNHNV and CDR2 YYDKDF (reference sequence). The CDR3 extends over 14 amino acids. V was trimmed by 8 bases and J by 6 bases, leaving 17 bases between them.

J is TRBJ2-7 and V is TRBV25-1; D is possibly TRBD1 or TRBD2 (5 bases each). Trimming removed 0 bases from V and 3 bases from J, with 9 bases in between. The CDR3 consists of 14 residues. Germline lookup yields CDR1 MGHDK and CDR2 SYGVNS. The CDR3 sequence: CASSEYRGVYEQYF. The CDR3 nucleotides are TGTGCCAGCAGTGAATATAGGGGAGTCTACGAGCAGTACTTC.

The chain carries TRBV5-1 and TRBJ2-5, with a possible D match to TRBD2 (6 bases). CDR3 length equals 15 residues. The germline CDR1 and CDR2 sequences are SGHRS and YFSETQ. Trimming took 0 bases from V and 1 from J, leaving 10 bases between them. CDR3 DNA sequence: TGCGCCAGCAGCTTGGGCCTAGCGTTCCAAGAGACCCAGTACTTC. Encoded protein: CASSLGLAFQETQYF.

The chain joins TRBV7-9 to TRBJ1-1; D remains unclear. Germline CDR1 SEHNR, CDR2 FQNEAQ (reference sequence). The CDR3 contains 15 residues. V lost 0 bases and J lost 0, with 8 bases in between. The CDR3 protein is CASSLAHTLNTEAFF. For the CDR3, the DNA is TGTGCCAGCAGCTTAGCTCATACCCTGAACACTGAAGCTTTCTTT. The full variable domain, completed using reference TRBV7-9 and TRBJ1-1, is DTGVSQNPRHKITKRGQNVTFRCDPISEHNRLYWYRQTLGQGPEFLTYFQNEAQLEKSRLLSDRFSAERPKGSFSTLEIQRTEQGDSAMYLCASSLAHTLNTEAFFGQGTRLTVV.

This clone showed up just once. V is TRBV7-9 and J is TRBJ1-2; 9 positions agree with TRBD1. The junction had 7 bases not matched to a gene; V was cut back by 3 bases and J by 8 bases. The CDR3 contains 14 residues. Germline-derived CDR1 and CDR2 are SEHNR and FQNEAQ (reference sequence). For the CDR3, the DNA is TGTGCCAGCAGCTTCGACGGGACAGGGAGCGGCTACACCTTC. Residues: CASSFDGTGSGYTF.

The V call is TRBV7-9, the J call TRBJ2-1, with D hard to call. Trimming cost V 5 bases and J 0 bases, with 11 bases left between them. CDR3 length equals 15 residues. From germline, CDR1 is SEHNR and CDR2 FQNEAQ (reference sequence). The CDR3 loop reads CASSVTYGSYNEQFF. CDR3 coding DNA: TGTGCCAGCAGCGTGACTTATGGCTCCTACAATGAGCAGTTCTTC.

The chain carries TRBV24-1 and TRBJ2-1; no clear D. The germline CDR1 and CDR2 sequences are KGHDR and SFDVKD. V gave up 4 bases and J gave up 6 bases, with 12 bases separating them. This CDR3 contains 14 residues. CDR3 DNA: TGTGCCACCAGTGACCCCGTAGTGGGCAATGAGCAGTTCTTC. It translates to CATSDPVVGNEQFF.

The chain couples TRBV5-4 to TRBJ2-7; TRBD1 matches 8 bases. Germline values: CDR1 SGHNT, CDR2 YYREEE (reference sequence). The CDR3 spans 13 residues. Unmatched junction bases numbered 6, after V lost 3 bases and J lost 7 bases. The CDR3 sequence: CASSSQGAGEQYF. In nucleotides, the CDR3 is TGTGCCAGCAGCTCCCAGGGGGCTGGGGAGCAGTACTTC.

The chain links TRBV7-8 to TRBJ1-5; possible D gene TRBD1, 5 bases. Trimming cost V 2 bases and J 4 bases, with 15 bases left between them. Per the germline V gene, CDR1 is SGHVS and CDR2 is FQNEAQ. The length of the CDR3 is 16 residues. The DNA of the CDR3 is TGTGCCAGCAGCTTACGGGAGGGGTGGAGTAATCAGCCCCAGCATTTT. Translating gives CASSLREGWSNQPQHF.

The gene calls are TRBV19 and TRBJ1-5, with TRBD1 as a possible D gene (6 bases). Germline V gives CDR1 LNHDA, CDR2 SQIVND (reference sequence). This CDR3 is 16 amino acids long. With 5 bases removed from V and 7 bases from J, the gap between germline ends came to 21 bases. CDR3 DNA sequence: TGTGCCAGTAGTCCCACGGTCGGGGGGGCGGGCCAGCCCCAGCATTTT. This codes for CASSPTVGGAGQPQHF. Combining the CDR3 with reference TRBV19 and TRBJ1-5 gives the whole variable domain DGGITQSPKYLFRKEGQNVTLSCEQNLNHDAMYWYRQDPGQGLRLIYYSQIVNDFQKGDIAEGYSVSREKKESFPLTVTSAQKNPTAFYLCASSPTVGGAGQPQHFGDGTRLSIL.

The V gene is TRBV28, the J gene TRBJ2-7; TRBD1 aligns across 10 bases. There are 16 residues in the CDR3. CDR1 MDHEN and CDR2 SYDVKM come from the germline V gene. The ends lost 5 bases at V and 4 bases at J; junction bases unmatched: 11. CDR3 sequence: CASSPNFGTGDYEQYF. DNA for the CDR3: TGTGCCAGCAGTCCAAACTTCGGGACAGGGGATTACGAGCAGTACTTC.

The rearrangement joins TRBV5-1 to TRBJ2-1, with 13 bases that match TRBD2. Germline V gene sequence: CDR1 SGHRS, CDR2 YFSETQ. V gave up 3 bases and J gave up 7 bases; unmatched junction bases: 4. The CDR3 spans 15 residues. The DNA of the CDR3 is TGCGCCAGCAGCTCTGGACTAGCGGGAGTAAATGAGCAGTTCTTC. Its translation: CASSSGLAGVNEQFF.

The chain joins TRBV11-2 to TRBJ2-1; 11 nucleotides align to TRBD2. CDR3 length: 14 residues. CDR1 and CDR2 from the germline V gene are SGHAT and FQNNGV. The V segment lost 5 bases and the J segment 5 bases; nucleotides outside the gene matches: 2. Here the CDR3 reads CASSVTSGDNEQFF. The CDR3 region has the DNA TGTGCCAGCAGCGTGACTAGCGGGGACAATGAGCAGTTCTTC.

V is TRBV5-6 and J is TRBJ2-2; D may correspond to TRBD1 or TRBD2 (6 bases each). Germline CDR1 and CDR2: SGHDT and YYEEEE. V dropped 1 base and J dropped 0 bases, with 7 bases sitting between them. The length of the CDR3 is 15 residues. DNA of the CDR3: TGTGCCAGCAGCTTGAGGGGGGCGAACACCGGGGAGCTGTTTTTT. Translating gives CASSLRGANTGELFF.

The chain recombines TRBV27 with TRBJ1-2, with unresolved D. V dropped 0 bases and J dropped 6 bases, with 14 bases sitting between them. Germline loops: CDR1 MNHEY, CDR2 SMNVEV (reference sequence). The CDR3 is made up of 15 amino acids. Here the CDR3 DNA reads TGTGCCAGCAGTTTATCGACCGGCTCCGGGGATGGCTACACCTTC. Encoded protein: CASSLSTGSGDGYTF.

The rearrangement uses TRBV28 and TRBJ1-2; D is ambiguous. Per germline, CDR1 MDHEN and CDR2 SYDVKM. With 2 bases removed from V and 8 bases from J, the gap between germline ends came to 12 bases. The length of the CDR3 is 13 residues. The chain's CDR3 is CASSLPGYQGYTF. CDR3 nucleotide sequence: TGTGCCAGCAGTTTACCCGGGTATCAGGGCTACACCTTC.

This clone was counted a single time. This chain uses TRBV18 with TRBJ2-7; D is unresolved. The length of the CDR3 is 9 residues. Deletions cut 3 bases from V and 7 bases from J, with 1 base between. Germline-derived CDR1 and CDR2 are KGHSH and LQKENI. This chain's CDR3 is CASSPEQYF. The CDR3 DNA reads TGTGCCAGCTCACCGGAGCAGTACTTC.

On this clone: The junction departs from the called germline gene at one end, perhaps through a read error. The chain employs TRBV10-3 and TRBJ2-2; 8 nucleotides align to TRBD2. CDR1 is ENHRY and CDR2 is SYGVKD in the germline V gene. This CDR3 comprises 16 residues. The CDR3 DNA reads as TGTGCCATCAGTGAGTCGGGCGGGAGGAACGCCGGGGAGCTGTTTTTT. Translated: CAISESGGRNAGELFF.